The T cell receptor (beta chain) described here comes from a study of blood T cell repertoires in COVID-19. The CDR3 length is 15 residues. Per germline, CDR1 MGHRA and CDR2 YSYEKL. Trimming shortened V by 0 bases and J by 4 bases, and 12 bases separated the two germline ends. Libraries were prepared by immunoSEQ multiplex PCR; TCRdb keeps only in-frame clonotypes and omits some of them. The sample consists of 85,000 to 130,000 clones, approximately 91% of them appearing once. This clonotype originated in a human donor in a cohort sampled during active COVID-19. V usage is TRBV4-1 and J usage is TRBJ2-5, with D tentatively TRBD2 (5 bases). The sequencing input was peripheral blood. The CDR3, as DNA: TGCGCCAGCAGCCAAGAACCGGGGAGTTCAGAGACCCAGTACTTC. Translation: CASSQEPGSSETQYF.